This TCR beta chain is from a study of T cells after yellow fever vaccination. As concerns this clonotype: Its antigen is not known.

The V gene's germline CDR1 is SGHRS and CDR2 YFSETQ. With 0 bases removed from V and 4 bases from J, the gap between germline ends came to 8 bases. CDR3 length: 14 amino acids. UMIs and a universal primer site were added when TCR cDNA was made by 5'RACE template switching. Each CDR3 protein gets one entry after TCRdb re-called the 5' RACE reads with MiXCR. The sample has some 550,000 distinct CDR3 sequences; under 25% are singletons. Study-level findings and limits: Abundant bulk-population clonotypes could contaminate the FACS-sorted repertoires. Post-booster samples contained most primary-vaccination clones (around 95% CD4, about 90% CD8).

This sequence originates from a man younger than 45 who received the YFV17D yellow fever vaccine. This chain uses TRBV5-1 with TRBJ1-3; the D gene is possibly TRBD1 (5 bases). The starting material was PBMCs, obtained 15 days after the yellow fever booster vaccination. The CDR3 sequence is CASSLAGKGNTIYF. In nucleotides, the CDR3 is TGCGCCAGCAGCTTGGCAGGGAAAGGAAACACCATATATTTT.